Given below is one TCR beta chain in context. The specificity of this receptor is unknown. Base-call qualities are not available, and no considerably larger clone is one nucleotide away. The record originates from a study of OX40 agonist ivuxolimab in advanced cancers. Study-level background: The costimulatory receptor OX40 (CD134) was targeted by ivuxolimab, a fully human IgG2 agonistic monoclonal antibody. Of the 50 or so patients in dose escalation, about 20 had hepatocellular carcinoma, around 15 had melanoma, 9 had renal cell carcinoma and 9 had head and neck cancer. The paper covers the monotherapy dose-escalation part of the phase I ivuxolimab trial, which included N of about 50 patients. Intravenous ivuxolimab was administered to patients every 2 weeks at six dose levels: 0.01, 0.1, 0.3, 1.5, 3 and 10 mg/kg. The point of sequencing TCRbeta in the periphery was to test whether ivuxolimab changed TCR sequence diversity and drove clonal T-cell expansion. A male proportion of 82.7% and a mean age of around 60 years, ranging from roughly 20 to 80, were recorded for the dose-escalation cohort. Partial responses occurred in three dose-escalation patients, of whom one had hepatocellular carcinoma and two had cutaneous melanoma. Prior anti-PD-1, anti-PD-L1 or anti-CTLA-4 therapy was permitted, and approximately 42% of dose-escalation patients had received checkpoint inhibitors. The study at large found these results: Antigen specificity was not determined for the clonally expanded peripheral T cells. Partial responders in the 0.1-3.0 mg/kg groups had among the lowest normalized peripheral clonal expansion, especially among CD8+ T cells. On average, CD8+ T cells showed more expanded clones than CD4+ T cells after ivuxolimab. At doses from 0.1 to 3.0 mg/kg, clonal expansion was seen in both CD4+ and CD8+ blood T cells between baseline and week 6. Low levels of normalized T-cell clonal expansion were also seen in some nonresponding patients.

For CDR1 and CDR2, the germline V gene (reference sequence) lists MNHEY and SMNVEV. Relative to germline, V is missing 4 bases and J is missing 5 bases, with 8 bases of the junction outside any gene match. Including cysteine and phenylalanine, the CDR3 has 16 amino acids. The sequence is cut down to CDR3 DNA, 48 bases in frame from base 1. The trial excluded patients who had a history of autoimmune disease or were on systemic immunosuppression. Peripheral blood for TCR sequencing was collected from all dose cohorts at baseline, on cycle 4 day 1, and on cycle 7 day 1. The samples were drawn from a first-in-human, open-label, multicenter phase I dose-escalation trial of ivuxolimab. Adults with locally advanced or metastatic melanoma, renal cell carcinoma, hepatocellular carcinoma or head and neck squamous cell carcinoma were enrolled in the trial. Before TCR sequencing, CD4+ T cells and CD8+ T cells from peripheral blood were sorted into separate populations.

Genomic DNA was isolated from the sorted cells so that the TCRbeta CDR3 region could be sequenced. TCRbeta CDR3 regions were sequenced using the immunoSEQ Assay. The clones in this table, taken by TCRdb from immuneACCESS, are in-frame only. Not every clone is retained; where verified, under half of the shortfall comes from an unresolved V gene, and the cause of the rest is unknown. The sample table records some 40,000 clones; 85% to 95% of these occur just once. The ten top clones hold 13% to 15% of the sample. The receptor's source is an adult with an advanced solid tumor such as melanoma, head and neck, liver or kidney cancer. The chain links TRBV27 with TRBJ1-4; TRBD1 lines up with 9 middle nucleotides. The sample consisted of CD4+ or CD8+ T cells sorted from blood, taken in a trial of the OX40 agonist ivuxolimab. At the DNA level, the sequence is TGTGCCAGCAGTTCCCCGGGACAGGGACAAAATGAAAAACTGTTTTTT. This gives the protein CASSSPGQGQNEKLFF.